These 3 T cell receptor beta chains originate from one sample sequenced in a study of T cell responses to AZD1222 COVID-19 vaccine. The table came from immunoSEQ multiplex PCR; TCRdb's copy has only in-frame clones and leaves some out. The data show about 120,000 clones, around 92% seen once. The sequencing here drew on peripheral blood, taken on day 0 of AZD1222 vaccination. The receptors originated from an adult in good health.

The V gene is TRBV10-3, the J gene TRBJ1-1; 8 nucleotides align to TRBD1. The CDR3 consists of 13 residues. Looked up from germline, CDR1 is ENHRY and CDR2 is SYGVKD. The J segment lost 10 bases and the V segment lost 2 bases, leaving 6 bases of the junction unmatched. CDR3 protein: CAISEVRQGAAFF. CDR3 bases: TGTGCCATCAGTGAGGTGAGGCAGGGGGCAGCTTTCTTT.

The DNA of the CDR3 is TGTGCCAGCAGACAGGGGGGGTCCAAAAACATTCAGTACTTC. This encodes CASRQGGSKNIQYF. V usage is TRBV5-6 and J usage is TRBJ2-4; a possible D gene is TRBD1 (8 bases). The CDR3 sequence is 14 residues long. Germline CDR1 reads SGHDT; CDR2 reads YYEEEE. Trimming shortened V by 5 bases and J by 2 bases, and 11 bases separated the two germline ends.

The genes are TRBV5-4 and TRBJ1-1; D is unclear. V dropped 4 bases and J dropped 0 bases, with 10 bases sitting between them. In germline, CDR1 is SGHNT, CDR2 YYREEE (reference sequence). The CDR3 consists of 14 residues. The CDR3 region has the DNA TGTGCCAGCAGCCGGATTAATCTGAACACTGAAGCTTTCTTT. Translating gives CASSRINLNTEAFF.